This T cell receptor (beta chain) derives from a study of early T cells in non-severe SARS-CoV-2 infection. From the 5' RACE reads, TCRdb called clonotypes with MiXCR, one entry per CDR3 protein. The table shows roughly 70,000 distinct CDR3 sequences, with 18% occurring only once. Germline loops: CDR1 SGHNT, CDR2 YYREEE (reference sequence). The V end lost 1 base, the J end lost 1 base, and 8 bases lay between the germline ends. The CDR3 consists of 14 residues. This clonotype was counted between two and nine times. Source: whole blood, taken at baseline. This TCR was sampled from an adult who was a healthcare worker with PCR-confirmed SARS-CoV-2 infection or an uninfected control (not recorded which). The chain uses TRBV5-4 and TRBJ2-5; a possible D gene is TRBD1 (5 bases). The CDR3 is CASSLRQGQETQYF. CDR3 coding DNA: TGTGCCAGCAGCTTGCGGCAGGGCCAAGAGACCCAGTACTTC.